This TCR beta chain stems from a study of post-analysis software for immune sequencing data (dated by TCRdb to about 2015). Study-wide context: Recorded disease courses included relapsing-remitting, secondary progressive and progressive-relapsing multiple sclerosis, with some patients lacking subtype annotation. A subset of samples was prepared in parallel using single-end sample barcoding, then pooled and co-amplified after Illumina adapter ligation. The multiple sclerosis patient repertoires were compared with 10 to 12 previously published healthy control repertoires from donors aged roughly 6 to 25 years. Findings and caveats that apply to the study as a whole: Strong co-clustering of samples prepared in the same batch was shown by direct clustering with F measure, prompting a batch-effect correction. Roughly 5 TRBV segments, including TRBV5-6, TRBV5-1 and TRBV20-1, were significantly more frequent in patients than controls. The control group was slightly older than the multiple sclerosis patient group. Normalized Chao1 diversity was significantly lower in multiple sclerosis patients than controls, suggesting substantial peripheral T-cell clonal expansion.

Receptor libraries were prepared by PCR. The data were produced on an Illumina HiSeq 2500. To reduce PCR and sequencing biases, unique molecular identifiers were incorporated into the TCR beta cDNA libraries. Some 500,000 cDNA molecules were obtained per 1 to 10 million input T cells, so each molecule approximated one T cell. The patient libraries were prepared and sequenced with the same protocol used for the earlier healthy control dataset. Within a given batch, samples were prepared together, multiplexed and sequenced on the same HiSeq lane. In the paper's pipeline: Raw barcoded reads were processed with MIGEC, and single-read molecular identifier groups were discarded before consensus assembly and CDR3 extraction. Clonotype tables were post-analysed with VDJtools, and diversity was normalized by down-sampling all datasets to the smallest sample size. Repertoire overlap clustering matched CDR3 amino acid but not nucleotide sequences to correct batch-related cross-sample contamination. Using fastp at Q25 and MiXCR, TCRdb reprocessed the public reads and kept productive beta chains. Rows with a matching CDR3 protein are joined into one entry that keeps the most common DNA and genes. These V and J calls rely on TCRdb rather than the paper's analysis. The sample table contains hundreds of thousands of distinct CDR3 sequences; only one count was recorded for just under 30% of them. The ten largest clones add up to around 0.56% of the sample.

To demonstrate the VDJtools post-analysis software, TCR beta repertoires were profiled from the peripheral blood of about 13 young patients with multiple sclerosis. The multiple sclerosis patients were children and adolescents ranging in age from roughly 6 to 15 years. This clonotype was counted a few times. Its antigen is still unknown. No much larger clonotype is one base removed from it; base qualities were not supplied. From the cysteine up to the phenylalanine, the CDR3 has a length of 12 residues. The retained sequence is limited to the CDR3, 36 bases, with the frame set at the first base. CDR1 and CDR2 were assigned from the germline V gene as SGDLS and YYNGEE. V sheds 7 bases and J sheds 4 bases, leaving 9 bases between their ends.

The sequence is built from TRBV9 and TRBJ1-5; the D segment could be TRBD1, given 5 matching bases. The sample consisted of blood. This sequence was found in a girl between 10 and 17 years old with multiple sclerosis. The sequence in DNA is TGTGCCAGCGGCGGGGGGAATCAGCCCCAGCATTTT. This encodes CASGGGNQPQHF.